This TCR beta chain was sequenced for a study of T cell changes during pregnancy in multiple sclerosis. Repertoires were generated with immunoSEQ multiplex PCR, while TCRdb's copy carries only in-frame clones and drops some. The sample lists about 110,000 clones, just under 95% occurring once. This clone was detected once. This CDR3 comprises 16 residues. The V gene lost 6 bases and the J gene lost 1 base, with 19 bases spanning the gap. The germline gives CDR1 MNHNY, CDR2 SVGAGI (reference sequence). The TCR sequence derives from a female donor with multiple sclerosis, enrolled in a pregnancy study. This chain uses TRBV6-6 with TRBJ2-7; possibly TRBD2 for D (6 bases). The sample was peripheral blood, taken after pregnancy. Written as DNA, the CDR3 is TGTGCCAGCAGACCGGCGCGGGGAGAGGGGTCCTACGAGCAGTACTTC. This gives the protein CASRPARGEGSYEQYF.